This T cell receptor beta chain emerged from a study of blood T cells in healthy people across ages (dated by TCRdb to the mid-2010s). A note on the overall study: In model experiments, roughly one uniquely barcoded TCR beta cDNA molecule per two T cells was captured by template switching. To track age-related changes in TCR beta repertoire diversity, the study relied on deep sequencing normalized with unique cDNA molecular identifiers. Four age groups were formed from the donors: young (average approximately 15 years), middle-aged (approximately 39), aged (more than 55) and long-lived (around 82). To avoid experimental bias, donors of different ages were spread randomly across the sequencing lanes. For two donors (one aged 18 to 30 and one aged 80 or older), the study analyzed two additional independent replicas of 1 million unique cDNA reads from the same blood draw.

Libraries were made using 5' RACE. TCRdb shows the sequencer as Illumina HiSeq 2500. A second PCR of roughly 6 to 12 cycles was performed with a sample-barcoded 5' primer and a J-beta primer mix. Each TCR beta cDNA molecule received a unique molecular identifier from a template-switch 5' adaptor carrying 12 random nucleotides. At least 2.5 million CDR3-containing paired-end reads were obtained from each sample. The Mint cDNA synthesis kit, primed by a TRBC-specific oligonucleotide, was used to synthesize first-strand cDNA from all RNA. All cDNA was treated with uracil-DNA glycosylase and then went through a first 18-cycle PCR with the universal primers M1SS and BC2_uni_R. Concerning the study's data processing: Normalization of each sample was performed by random selection of 1 million high-quality reads, each carrying a distinct molecular identifier. Instead of being binned into consensus sequences, reads with shared molecular identifiers were discarded. MiTCR, with a Q25 quality threshold and the strictest error-elimination algorithm, was used for CDR3 identification, clonotype clustering and error correction. A nonparametric unseen species model using Euler transformation provided a lower-bound estimate of total TCR beta diversity. TCRdb trimmed public reads at Q25 via fastp, called clones via MiXCR and kept in-frame beta chains. Rows merge per CDR3 protein into single entries with the most common DNA and genes. The V and J calls, along with clone size, are taken from TCRdb and not from the paper's own processing. The sample table shows over 1,500,000 distinct CDR3 sequences, and around half are seen once. The top ten hold over 2% of the sample.

The 39 donors, aged about 6 to 95 years, were systemically healthy Caucasian individuals from Russia. About 9.6 milliliters of peripheral blood were collected from each donor into EDTA-treated Vacutainer tubes. Ficoll-Paque density-gradient centrifugation was used to isolate PBMCs, with at least 7 million obtained per sample. Trizol reagent was used to extract total RNA from the PBMCs, yielding at least 5.5 micrograms per sample. Naive CD45RAhigh/CD27high T cell percentages were measured by flow cytometry on a PBMC aliquot from every donor. V is shortened by 3 bases, J by 5 bases, and the region joining them spans 4 bases. Spanning cysteine to phenylalanine, the CDR3 consists of 12 amino acids. Kept here is only the CDR3 DNA, which spans 36 bases and is read in frame from base 1. The germline V gene provides CDR1 SNHLY and CDR2 FYNNEI. Study-wide conclusions, independent of this receptor: Total diversity estimates from one million sequenced T cells were considered lower bounds and underestimates. As age increased, observed TCR beta diversity per million T cells dropped in a roughly linear way, and a significant reduction was already evident by age 40. Donor CMV infection status was unknown, potentially confounding age-related changes in expanded clonotypes. Compared with the aged group, more naive CD4+ T cells, fewer expanded clones and increased TCR diversity were shown by the long-lived group, suggesting age selection. A strong correlation was found between observed TCR beta diversity and the percentage of naive T cells measured by flow cytometry. Because profiling used bulk unsorted PBMCs, naive and antigen-experienced compartments could not be compared conclusively.

Details on this clonotype: No cognate antigen has been identified for it. No base quality information exists; no much larger clone differs at one position.

Sequencing was done on a sample of blood. The sequence derives from a woman aged 40-49 years in good health. This chain is built from TRBV2 and TRBJ2-2; the D gene cannot be named for sure. The CDR3 reads as follows: CASSDETGELFF. The nucleotides read TGTGCCAGCAGTGATGAAACCGGGGAGCTGTTTTTT.